This T cell receptor beta chain was recorded in a study of shared clonotypes between healthy human individuals. The overall study: A donor's plate count was three for CD4 naive and three for CD4 memory; CD8 naive had two and CD8 memory one.

Comments on this clone: The antigen is not known.

The CDR3 is made up of 19 amino acids. Germline V lookup: CDR1 SNHLY, CDR2 FYNNEI. Trimming cost V 2 bases and J 0 bases; bases outside gene matches: 13. Assay used: immunoSEQ multiplex PCR; TCRdb lists only in-frame clones, some missing. The repertoire includes 400,000 to 600,000 clones, roughly 95% of them detected once, and approximately 0.06% sits in the top ten. Broader study findings: How much donors shared clonotypes was expected to be affected by sequencing depth. Memory subsets generally showed smaller estimated richness than naive subsets did. Generation probabilities of non-shared clonotypes were lower (relative to those shared by all four donors).

This receptor was identified in a woman aged 30 to 39 in good health. The chain employs TRBV2 and TRBJ2-1; 7 nucleotides line up with TRBD2. Sample: naive CD4+ T cells sorted from blood. Subset given: CD45RA+ positively selected. The CDR3 loop is CASSERRLAAIPSYNEQFF. In nucleotides, the CDR3 is TGTGCCAGCAGTGAAAGGAGGCTAGCGGCTATACCCTCCTACAATGAGCAGTTCTTC.